These 9 T cell receptor beta chains share one sample of origin, sequenced in a study of blood T cells in healthy people across ages. It was with a sample-barcoded 5' primer and a J-beta primer mix that a second PCR of roughly 6 to 11 cycles was run. MiXCR was run by TCRdb on the 5' RACE reads, yielding one entry per CDR3 protein. The repertoire holds approximately 800,000 distinct CDR3 sequences, roughly 25% seen once, with around 2.9% in the top ten. This sample also appeared in a second study, on T cells of mothers and their children.

Sequenced: blood. These TCRs come from a boy younger than 18 in good health.

The chain couples TRBV6-5 to TRBJ1-2; the D is unclear. Germline V gives CDR1 MNHEY, CDR2 SVGAGI. The CDR3 sequence is 13 residues long. Trimming took off 6 bases at V and 8 bases at J, with 16 bases between the two ends. The CDR3 loop is CASSHRPGSGYTF. The CDR3 DNA is TGTGCCAGCAGCCACCGTCCGGGGAGCGGCTACACCTTC.

The V and J genes are TRBV3-1 and TRBJ2-5; the D gene is possibly TRBD2 (6 bases). There are 15 residues in the CDR3. V gave up 0 bases and J gave up 11 bases, with 19 bases separating them. Germline V gene data show CDR1 as LGHDT and CDR2 as YNNKEL (reference sequence). The CDR3 protein is CASSQEGGGVGEQYF. CDR3 in DNA: TGTGCCAGCAGCCAAGAGGGGGGAGGTGTTGGAGAGCAGTACTTC.

J is TRBJ2-3 and V is TRBV4-1; D gene uncertain. The CDR3 is made up of 12 amino acids. V lost 0 bases and J 8 bases, leaving 6 bases between the germline ends. The V gene's germline CDR1 is MGHRA and CDR2 YSYEKL. CDR3 nucleotides: TGCGCCAGCAGCCAAGATGCCCTTACGCAGTATTTT. Protein sequence: CASSQDALTQYF.

This clonotype has more than one count but fewer than ten. This rearrangement joins TRBV28 to TRBJ2-2; D is perhaps TRBD2 (5 bases). Trimming stripped 1 base from V and 0 bases from J, with 9 bases between. Germline values: CDR1 MDHEN, CDR2 SYDVKM. CDR3 length: 16 residues. CDR3 amino acids: CASSLLSGTNTGELFF. The CDR3 region has the DNA TGTGCCAGCAGTTTATTATCCGGGACGAACACCGGGGAGCTGTTTTTT.

This clonotype has only a few counts. J is TRBJ2-5 and V is TRBV20-1; D might be TRBD1 or TRBD2, each matching 5 bases. The J call may be in error: the DNA end matches TRBJ2-1 better. The CDR3 runs 11 residues. Looked up from germline, CDR1 is DFQATT and CDR2 is SNEGSKA (reference sequence). The CDR3 spells CSAPGPDEQFF. The DNA for the CDR3 is TGCAGCGCACCGGGACCAGATGAGCAGTTCTTC.

This clonotype was detected only a few times. This chain connects TRBV12-3 or TRBV12-4 to TRBJ1-5, with a weak D call TRBD1 (5 bases). This CDR3 has 14 residues. Trimming shortened V by 4 bases and J by 4 bases, and 11 bases separated the two germline ends. The CDR3 sequence is CASSSGTDNQPQHF. The CDR3 DNA sequence: TGTGCCAGCAGTTCTGGGACGGATAATCAGCCCCAGCATTTT.

CDR3 loop: CASSLVQNVENTGELFF. CDR3 bases: TGCGCCAGCAGCTTGGTCCAGAACGTGGAGAACACCGGGGAGCTGTTTTTT. The chain couples TRBV5-1 to TRBJ2-2; D is undetermined. The CDR3 covers 17 residues. Looked up from germline, CDR1 is SGHRS and CDR2 is YFSETQ. V shed 0 bases and J shed 1 base, with 13 bases lying between them.

Only a few counts were recorded for this clonotype. V gene TRBV28 combines with J gene TRBJ1-4, with TRBD1 identical over 11 bases. The CDR3 is 15 residues long. Looked up from germline, CDR1 is MDHEN and CDR2 is SYDVKM. V lost 3 bases, J lost 8 bases, and 5 bases stayed unmatched. Written as DNA, the CDR3 is TGTGCCAGCAGTTTGGTGGGACAGGGGGAAGAAAAACTGTTTTTT. Translated, it gives CASSLVGQGEEKLFF. Complete variable domain (other parts from reference TRBV28 and TRBJ1-4): DVKVTQSSRYLVKRTGEKVFLECVQDMDHENMFWYRQDPGLGLRLIYFSYDVKMKEKGDIPEGYSVSREKKERFSLILESASTNQTSMYLCASSLVGQGEEKLFFGSGTQLSVL.

The genes are TRBV3-1 and TRBJ2-2; no definite D call. The CDR3 is 16 amino acids. Trimming removed 5 bases at V and 2 bases at J, with 15 bases between. Germline V gene data show CDR1 as LGHDT and CDR2 as YNNKEL (reference sequence). CDR3 DNA sequence: TGTGCCAGCAGCTTCTCGAACCTACGAAACACCGGGGAGCTGTTTTTT. This encodes CASSFSNLRNTGELFF.